A selection of T cell receptor beta chains follows, all from one sample in a study of vaccination effects on CD4 cells after COVID-19. Their recognized antigens are unknown. Only in-frame clones appear in the TCRdb table, and some are missing; sequencing was by immunoSEQ multiplex PCR. The profile shows 26,000 or so clones, under 90% of them singletons. Specimen: CD4+ T cells from PBMCs cultured with HCoV-NL63 spike peptides, collected after COVID-19 vaccination. The receptor source for this set is a human donor who received a COVID-19 vaccine. Some clones in this sample may be carry-over from other donors' samples. Each CDR3 is given with its conserved first and last residue. The order of the fields is V gene, clone size, D gene, J gene, CDR3 protein, CDR3 DNA. The D gene is left open where the match is weak. Clone size is not always given. Where it is, it says once, few, many or a class for expanded clones.

>TRBV5-6|NA|NA|TRBJ1-5
CASSSYGGAGQPQHF
TGTGCCAGCAGCTCTTACGGGGGCGCCGGTCAGCCCCAGCATTTT
>TRBV5-1|NA|NA|TRBJ2-5
CASSLLREETQYF
TGCGCCAGCAGCTTGCTTAGGGAAGAGACCCAGTACTTC
>TRBV6-5|once|TRBD1|TRBJ1-5
CASSPDRGNQPQHF
TGTGCCAGCAGTCCGGACAGGGGCAATCAGCCCCAGCATTTT
>TRBV28|NA|TRBD1|TRBJ1-1
CASSLPGQVRARTEAFF
TGTGCCAGCAGTTTACCAGGACAGGTCAGAGCCAGGACTGAAGCTTTCTTT
>TRBV21-1|NA|NA|TRBJ2-2
CASSDGTELTGELFF
TGTGCCAGCAGCGATGGGACAGAGCTCACCGGGGAGCTGTTTTTT
>TRBV29-1|NA|TRBD1|TRBJ1-4
CSVPGTGGYGNEKLFF
TGCAGCGTCCCCGGGACAGGGGGATATGGTAATGAAAAACTGTTTTTT
>TRBV28|NA|TRBD1|TRBJ2-1
CASSTGTGNREQFF
TGTGCCAGCAGTACCGGGACAGGGAATCGCGAGCAGTTCTTC
>TRBV2|NA|NA|TRBJ1-5
CASTSTSNQPQHF
TGTGCCAGCACCAGTACTAGCAATCAGCCCCAGCATTTT
>TRBV19|once|NA|TRBJ2-1
CASSIARMDNNEQFF
TGTGCCAGTAGTATAGCGAGGATGGATAACAATGAGCAGTTCTTC
>TRBV7-2|NA|NA|TRBJ1-2
CASSLGGTRKNYGYTF
TGTGCCAGCAGCTTAGGAGGGACAAGGAAGAACTATGGCTACACCTTC
>TRBV23-1|few|NA|TRBJ2-2
CASSQSNDNGELFF
TGCGCCAGCAGTCAAAGCAATGACAACGGGGAGCTGTTTTTT
>TRBV24-1|NA|NA|TRBJ1-4
CATSENEKLFF
TGTGCCACCAGTGAGAATGAAAAACTGTTTTTT
>TRBV6-5|NA|NA|TRBJ1-2
CASRRDPNYGYTF
TGTGCCAGCAGGAGGGACCCTAACTATGGCTACACCTTC
>TRBV6-6|NA|TRBD1|TRBJ1-3
CASSSVGQGRVSSGNTIYF
TGTGCCAGCAGCTCTGTGGGACAGGGAAGGGTTAGCTCTGGAAACACCATATATTTT
>TRBV9|NA|NA|TRBJ1-2
CASSTDRQYGYTF
TGTGCCAGCAGCACCGACAGGCAGTATGGCTACACCTTC
>TRBV4-1|few|TRBD1|TRBJ2-4
CASSQDRDRGKRYF
TGCGCCAGCAGCCAAGATCGGGACAGGGGTAAAAGGTACTTC
>TRBV24-1|NA|NA|TRBJ2-1
CATHPGAGSYNEQFF
TGTGCCACCCACCCCGGGGCCGGATCCTACAATGAGCAGTTCTTC
>TRBV6-5|once|NA|TRBJ1-2
CASSGPSGGYTF
TGTGCCAGCAGCGGACCGTCCGGTGGCTACACCTTC
>TRBV30|NA|NA|TRBJ1-5
CAWTRSGGSQPQHF
TGTGCCTGGACTAGATCGGGGGGCTCTCAGCCCCAGCATTTT
>TRBV10-1|NA|NA|TRBJ1-1
CASSEKAMNTEAFF
TGCGCCAGCAGTGAGAAGGCTATGAACACTGAAGCTTTCTTT
>TRBV19|NA|NA|TRBJ2-5
CATSGTVVPGGTQYF
TGTGCCACCTCCGGGACAGTGGTACCGGGAGGGACCCAGTACTTC
>TRBV28|NA|TRBD2|TRBJ2-2
CASSFGGALTGELFF
TGTGCCAGCAGCTTCGGGGGGGCCCTGACCGGGGAGCTGTTTTTT
>TRBV5-1|NA|NA|TRBJ1-6
CASRAREEPLHF
TGCGCCAGCAGAGCCAGGGAGGAACCCCTCCACTTT
>TRBV6-5|NA|NA|TRBJ1-1
CASRRGSTEAFF
TGTGCCAGCAGGAGAGGGAGCACTGAAGCTTTCTTT
>TRBV7-9|few|NA|TRBJ2-5
CASTLRGQHQETQYF
TGTGCCAGCACCCTCCGGGGGCAACACCAAGAGACCCAGTACTTC
>TRBV7-3|NA|NA|TRBJ2-6
CASSPLASGANVLTF
TGTGCCAGCAGCCCCCTAGCGTCTGGGGCCAACGTCCTGACTTTC
>TRBV5-1|NA|NA|TRBJ1-5
CASSLGEGNQPQHF
TGCGCCAGCAGCTTGGGGGAGGGCAATCAGCCCCAGCATTTT
>TRBV4-1|few|TRBD1|TRBJ2-1
CASSQEDRAYNEQFF
TGCGCCAGCAGCCAAGAAGACAGGGCCTACAATGAGCAGTTCTTC
>TRBV7-2|NA|NA|TRBJ1-5
CASSLSTAFNQPQHF
TGTGCCAGCAGCTTATCGACAGCCTTCAATCAGCCCCAGCATTTT
>TRBV19|NA|TRBD1|TRBJ1-2
CASSTFGTGLGGYTF
TGTGCCAGTAGTACCTTTGGGACAGGCTTAGGTGGCTACACCTTC
>TRBV7-3|NA|NA|TRBJ2-4
CASSLGQGYIQYF
TGTGCCAGCAGCTTAGGGCAGGGTTACATTCAGTACTTC
>TRBV24-1|NA|TRBD1|TRBJ1-1
CATSDPRTGGTEAFF
TGTGCCACCAGTGATCCCCGAACAGGGGGCACTGAAGCTTTCTTT
>TRBV28|NA|TRBD1|TRBJ1-2
CASSPGTGANYGYTF
TGTGCCAGCAGTCCCGGGACAGGGGCTAACTATGGCTACACCTTC
>TRBV5-1|NA|NA|TRBJ1-4
CASSLRGGEEKLFF
TGCGCCAGCAGCTTGAGGGGGGGAGAGGAAAAACTGTTTTTT
>TRBV5-1|NA|NA|TRBJ2-5
CASSLPGETQYF
TGCGCCAGCAGCTTGCCAGGGGAGACCCAGTACTTC
>TRBV2|NA|TRBD2|TRBJ2-3
CASSSRSGGPDTQYF
TGTGCCAGCAGTTCCCGAAGCGGGGGCCCAGATACGCAGTATTTT
>TRBV6-5|once|NA|TRBJ2-1
CASSRTVRDEQFF
TGTGCCAGCAGCAGGACGGTGAGGGATGAGCAGTTCTTC